One and the same sample provided the 27 T cell receptor beta chains below, sequenced in a study of Graves' ophthalmopathy and Graves' hyperthyroidism. From RNA, the CDR3 regions of TCR beta chains were amplified and sequenced. Following a first-round RT-PCR that used HTBI primers, a second-round multiplex PCR was carried out. TCRdb reprocessed the multiplex PCR reads with MiXCR, giving one entry per CDR3 protein. The table records 650,000 to 800,000 distinct CDR3 sequences, roughly 41% of them present only once. The sample was peripheral blood. The receptors here all came from an adult man with Graves' ophthalmopathy.

This clonotype was seen a handful of times. CDR3 DNA: TGTGCCAGCAGGGAGGGACAGGCTAACGTCCTGACTTTC. Translating it yields CASREGQANVLTF. The V call is TRBV2, the J call TRBJ2-6, with 8 bases fitting TRBD1. The germline V gene has CDR1 SNHLY and CDR2 FYNNEI. The CDR3 contains 13 residues. The trim removed 6 bases at V and 10 bases at J, leaving 5 bases unmatched.

The chain carries TRBV25-1 and TRBJ1-4; D is undetermined. Germline V CDR1 and CDR2: MGHDK, SYGVNS. The CDR3 sequence is 13 residues long. The V end lost 8 bases, the J end lost 3 bases, and 10 bases lay between the germline ends. CDR3 loop: CASQDLANEKLFF. CDR3 sequence (DNA): TGTGCCAGCCAAGATCTCGCTAATGAAAAACTGTTTTTT.

About this clonotype itself: The DNA is left out, because the CDR3 cannot be placed on it with certainty; the CDR3 is given as TCRdb lists it. The V call is TRBV7-1, the J call TRBJ2-7. TRBV7-1 carries the ORF label, with uncertain function. Inclusive of both ends, the CDR3 amounts to 16 amino acids. This CDR3 reads CASSCSVEGRSYEQYF.

The chain carries TRBV7-2 and TRBJ2-6, with D possibly TRBD2 on 5 matching bases. The ends were cut back, 6 bases at V and 9 bases at J, with 15 bases in the middle. Germline V gene lookup returns CDR1 SGHTA and CDR2 FQGNSA. The CDR3 is 14 amino acids. CDR3 in DNA: TGTGCCAGCAGTCCTAGAGGGTGGGTCAACGTCCTGACTTTC. Its protein product is CASSPRGWVNVLTF.

With respect to this clonotype: Here the CDR3 omits its conserved ending phenylalanine or tryptophan, so a read error is the likely source. No DNA is shown, since the ends of the CDR3 on it are uncertain; the CDR3 is the one TCRdb lists. The chain has TRBV5-6 and TRBJ2-5. Germline V gives CDR1 SGHDT, CDR2 YYEEEE. The CDR3 totals 13 residues, both ends included. This CDR3 reads CASSLNGQETRYL.

The chain recombines TRBV19 with TRBJ2-7, with 10 bases that match TRBD1. Per germline, CDR1 LNHDA and CDR2 SQIVND (reference sequence). CDR3 length: 14 amino acids. With 3 bases clipped from V and 3 bases from J, the junction kept 2 bases outside the gene matches. The CDR3 here is CASSMTGGYYEQYF. The CDR3 DNA is TGTGCCAGTAGTATGACAGGGGGCTACTACGAGCAGTACTTC.

This clonotype was detected only a few times. The rearrangement links TRBV2 to TRBJ2-7; 7 positions match TRBD1. The CDR3 has 13 amino acids. Germline assignment: CDR1 SNHLY and CDR2 FYNNEI. V gave up 5 bases and J gave up 2 bases; unmatched junction bases: 3. DNA of the CDR3: TGTGCCAGCAGTTGGGACAGTACCTACGAGCAGTACTTC. Its protein is CASSWDSTYEQYF.

The chain links TRBV7-3 to TRBJ1-2; TRBD1 aligns across 10 bases. Unmatched junction bases numbered 8, after V lost 4 bases and J lost 3 bases. This CDR3 is 16 amino acids long. The germline CDR1 and CDR2 sequences are SGHTA and FQGTGA. This CDR3 reads CASSSGTGDSHYGYTF. The CDR3 nucleotides read TGTGCCAGCAGCTCCGGGACAGGGGATTCGCACTATGGCTACACCTTC.

This clonotype has only a few counts. J is TRBJ2-7 and V is TRBV20-1; 12 bases are a match to TRBD2. V gave up 6 bases and J gave up 6 bases; unmatched junction bases: 18. The CDR3 runs 17 residues. Germline CDR1 and CDR2: DFQATT and SNEGSKA (reference sequence). CDR3 in DNA: TGCAGTGCCTGGGACGTCAGGACCGGGACTAGCGGGCGCGAGCAGTACTTC. It encodes CSAWDVRTGTSGREQYF.

In this sample, this clonotype turned up a few times. CDR3 sequence (DNA): TGTGCCAGCAGAAACGAGGGGGGAAGGGGATATGGCTACACCTTC. Amino acids: CASRNEGGRGYGYTF. The genes are TRBV6-4 and TRBJ1-2, with D possibly TRBD1 on 6 matching bases. Germline V gene lookup returns CDR1 MRHNA and CDR2 SNTAGT. The V and J ends lost 6 bases and 5 bases respectively, with 19 bases between them. The length of the CDR3 is 15 residues.

This sequence joins TRBV5-4 and TRBJ1-2, with D perhaps TRBD1 (6 bases). Per germline, CDR1 SGHNT and CDR2 YYREEE (reference sequence). The CDR3 loop spans 14 amino acids. Trimming removed 4 bases from V and 4 bases from J, with 14 bases in between. The CDR3 loop is CASSRTETPYGYTF. As DNA, the CDR3 is TGTGCCAGCAGCAGGACAGAGACCCCCTATGGCTACACCTTC.

This clonotype was observed at least ten times. J is TRBJ1-2 and V is TRBV20-1, with D perhaps matching TRBD1 (6 bases). From germline, CDR1 is DFQATT and CDR2 SNEGSKA (reference sequence). Trimming took 0 bases from V and 3 from J, leaving 11 bases between them. CDR3 length equals 14 residues. CDR3 sequence: CSARDYRVDYGYTF. The DNA of the CDR3 is TGCAGTGCTAGAGATTACAGGGTTGACTATGGCTACACCTTC.

Ten or more counts support this clonotype. The chain couples TRBV5-1 to TRBJ1-5, with a possible D match to TRBD1 (5 bases). The length of the CDR3 is 15 residues. In germline, CDR1 is SGHRS, CDR2 YFSETQ. Between the trimmed V and J ends, which lost 0 bases and 2 bases, there was a span of 9 bases. The CDR3 sequence is CASSLAPGGNQPQHF. The CDR3 nucleotides read TGCGCCAGCAGCTTGGCCCCGGGGGGCAATCAGCCCCAGCATTTT.

The chain couples TRBV30 to TRBJ1-2; D unclear. The germline V and J ends were trimmed by 1 base and 1 base, with 7 bases remaining between them. Per germline, CDR1 GTSNPN and CDR2 SVGIG (reference sequence). The CDR3 is 13 residues long. Written as DNA, the CDR3 is TGTGCCTGGAGTGCAGTGGATAACTATGGCTACACCTTC. This sequence encodes CAWSAVDNYGYTF.

The chain employs TRBV10-3 and TRBJ1-2, with a tentative D call TRBD1 (5 bases). The CDR3 loop spans 14 amino acids. Germline V gene data show CDR1 as ENHRY and CDR2 as SYGVKD. V lost 4 bases, J lost 2 bases, and 11 bases lay in between. The DNA of the CDR3 is TGTGCCATCAGTGCCCCCGGGGGAAACTATGGCTACACCTTC. Its translation: CAISAPGGNYGYTF.

This clonotype was detected ten times or more. J is TRBJ1-1 and V is TRBV7-2, with 10 bases that match TRBD1. The length of the CDR3 is 14 residues. V trimming: 4 bases; J trimming: 4 bases; junction bases outside the gene matches: 3. Germline V gene data show CDR1 as SGHTA and CDR2 as FQGNSA. The CDR3 loop reads CASSSDRGGTEAFF. The DNA of the CDR3 is TGTGCCAGCAGCTCGGACAGGGGGGGCACTGAAGCTTTCTTT.

This clonotype was detected many times. The chain couples TRBV20-1 to TRBJ1-2; D is uncertain. The CDR3 length is 14 residues. Germline V gene data show CDR1 as DFQATT and CDR2 as SNEGSKA (reference sequence). The ends were cut back, 0 bases at V and 2 bases at J, with 10 bases in the middle. CDR3 nucleotide sequence: TGCAGTGCTAGAGATGTGGGTCTCAACTATGGCTACACCTTC. It is translated as CSARDVGLNYGYTF.

The chain combines TRBV12-3 or TRBV12-4 with TRBJ2-2; 13 bases map to TRBD2. The V segment lost 7 bases and the J segment 5 bases; nucleotides outside the gene matches: 4. The CDR3 is 15 residues long. CDR3 sequence (DNA): TGTGCCAGCATCAGGACTAGCGGGGGTACCGGGGAGCTGTTTTTT. Amino acids: CASIRTSGGTGELFF.

This clonotype was seen at least ten times. V usage is TRBV10-3 and J usage is TRBJ1-1; 7 nucleotides match TRBD1. This CDR3 has 15 amino acids. Germline V lookup: CDR1 ENHRY, CDR2 SYGVKD. Trimming at V came to 6 bases and at J to 4 bases, leaving 11 bases not matched to a gene. The CDR3 protein is CAIRALDRVSTEAFF. The CDR3 DNA reads TGTGCCATCAGAGCCTTAGACAGGGTGAGCACTGAAGCTTTCTTT.

On this clonotype: Sequence at one end of the junction differs from germline and may be a read error. This chain connects TRBV7-2 to TRBJ2-7; TRBD1 matches 7 bases. The germline V gene has CDR1 SGHTA and CDR2 FQGNSA. The CDR3 is 14 amino acids. The CDR3 bases are TGTGCCGGCAGCTCTAAAGGGGGCCCCTACGAGCAGTACTTC. Translating gives CAGSSKGGPYEQYF.

As regards this clonotype: No conserved phenylalanine or tryptophan is present at the end of the CDR3, so a read error is the likely explanation. The rearrangement links TRBV10-3 to TRBJ2-7; 7 bases match TRBD1. Germline V gene data show CDR1 as ENHRY and CDR2 as SYGVKD. This CDR3 contains 15 residues. Unmatched junction bases numbered 9, after V lost 6 bases and J lost 1 base. The CDR3 sequence: CAISRDRGPSYEQYY. As DNA, the CDR3 is TGTGCCATCAGCAGGGATAGGGGGCCTTCCTACGAGCAGTACTAC.

There are many counts of this clonotype. A read error may produce the germline difference seen at one junction end. This chain connects TRBV20-1 to TRBJ2-7; a possible D gene is TRBD1 (6 bases). This CDR3 spans 14 amino acids. Germline loops: CDR1 DFQATT, CDR2 SNEGSKA (reference sequence). The CDR3 is CSARGDISTYEQYF. CDR3 DNA sequence: TGCAGTGCCAGAGGGGACATCAGCACCTACGAGCAGTACTTC.

The V gene is TRBV7-2, the J gene TRBJ1-6; TRBD1 is a possible D gene (6 bases). CDR3 length: 16 amino acids. CDR1 is SGHTA and CDR2 is FQGNSA in the germline V gene. Between the trimmed V and J ends, which lost 5 bases and 3 bases, there was a span of 14 bases. The CDR3 loop is CASSVQGSGYNSPLHF. CDR3 in DNA: TGTGCCAGCAGCGTACAGGGATCCGGCTATAATTCACCCCTCCACTTT.

This clonotype was counted ten times or more. The genes are TRBV10-3 and TRBJ2-2; TRBD2 matches at 9 bases. V lost 3 bases and J lost 7; bases outside the gene matches: 9. The CDR3 is made up of 16 amino acids. Germline loops: CDR1 ENHRY, CDR2 SYGVKD. The CDR3 DNA is TGTGCCATCAGTGAAAGCGAGCGGGGGGTCCACGGGGAGCTGTTTTTT. Protein product: CAISESERGVHGELFF.

This chain links TRBV25-1 with TRBJ1-5, with D unresolved. There are 15 residues in the CDR3. Germline assignment: CDR1 MGHDK and CDR2 SYGVNS. Trimming removed 6 bases at V and 4 bases at J, with 16 bases between. The CDR3 loop is CASRGRTFLNQPQHF. The CDR3 nucleotides are TGTGCCAGCAGAGGCAGGACCTTCCTTAATCAGCCCCAGCATTTT.

A word on this clonotype: Lacking the conserved final phenylalanine or tryptophan, this CDR3 likely reflects a read error. No DNA is shown, since the ends of the CDR3 on it are uncertain; the CDR3 is the one TCRdb lists. The chain couples TRBV10-3 to TRBJ2-7; the table gives TRBD2 as D, unverified against the DNA. The CDR3 length equals 13 residues, ends included. Per the germline V gene, CDR1 is ENHRY and CDR2 is SYGVKD. This CDR3 is CAISSAPGLAGVE.

About this clonotype itself: Relative to the germline gene, one junction end is altered; a read error may explain this. The chain recombines TRBV29-1 with TRBJ2-7, with 9 bases aligning to TRBD1. The length of the CDR3 is 13 residues. Germline lookup yields CDR1 SQVTM and CDR2 ANQGSEA. CDR3 nucleotide sequence: TGCAGCGTCAGGACAGGGGTCGGGAACGAGCGGTACTTC. Its translation is CSVRTGVGNERYF.